This entry lists 25 T cell receptor beta chains sequenced from one sample in a study of memory CD4+ T cells and cytomegalovirus serostatus. The method was immunoSEQ multiplex PCR; TCRdb's version includes in-frame clones alone and lacks a portion of them. Of about 25,000 clones in the sample, approximately 75% were seen once. The sort gate was single viable CD3+CD4+CD8-CD45RO+ cells for memory CD4+ T cells. Sequenced input: memory CD4+ T cells from blood. These receptors all stem from an adult in good health and CMV-seronegative.

The V and J genes are TRBV5-6 and TRBJ2-5; D may match TRBD1 or TRBD2 (5 bases each). With 4 bases removed from V and 1 base from J, the gap between germline ends came to 14 bases. The length of the CDR3 is 15 residues. Germline CDR1 reads SGHDT; CDR2 reads YYEEEE. The CDR3 here is CASSPPGRAQETQYF. The CDR3 nucleotides are TGTGCCAGCAGCCCCCCAGGGCGGGCCCAAGAGACCCAGTACTTC. Based on the CDR3 plus reference TRBV5-6 and TRBJ2-5, the full variable domain is DAGVTQSPTHLIKTRGQQVTLRCSPKSGHDTVSWYQQALGQGPQFIFQYYEEEERQRGNFPDRFSGHQFPNYSSELNVNALLLGDSALYLCASSPPGRAQETQYFGPGTRLLVL.

The chain carries TRBV18 and TRBJ2-3; 8 bases match TRBD2. The junction had 5 bases not matched to a gene; V was cut back by 3 bases and J by 0 bases. The CDR3 length is 16 residues. The germline CDR1 and CDR2 sequences are KGHSH and LQKENI. DNA of the CDR3: TGTGCCAGCTCACCGTTAGCGGGGTTTAGCACAGATACGCAGTATTTT. Its translation: CASSPLAGFSTDTQYF.

The V and J genes are TRBV28 and TRBJ1-2; TRBD1 matches 7 bases. V was pared by 7 bases and J by 7 bases, with 12 bases of the junction left unmatched. The CDR3 spans 14 residues. Germline V CDR1 and CDR2: MDHEN, SYDVKM. CDR3: CASTQGGRFSGYTF. CDR3 in DNA: TGTGCCAGCACCCAAGGGGGCAGATTTAGTGGCTACACCTTC.

This clone was seen just once. The rearrangement links TRBV20-1 to TRBJ2-1, with a tentative D call TRBD1 (5 bases). Germline assignment: CDR1 DFQATT and CDR2 SNEGSKA (reference sequence). V lost 1 base and J 11 bases, leaving 6 bases between the germline ends. The CDR3 runs to 10 residues. The CDR3 spells CSARAGKQFF. DNA for the CDR3: TGCAGTGCTAGAGCAGGGAAGCAGTTCTTC.

V and J are TRBV4-2 and TRBJ2-5, with D hard to call. Per germline, CDR1 LGHNA and CDR2 YNFKEQ. The V gene lost 5 bases and the J gene lost 2 bases, with 12 bases spanning the gap. The length of the CDR3 is 14 residues. The CDR3 DNA follows: TGTGCCAGCAGCTGGCGGCAAGGTCAAGAGACCCAGTACTTC. It is translated as CASSWRQGQETQYF.

The rearrangement links TRBV29-1 to TRBJ2-7, with 9 bases aligning to TRBD1. This CDR3 spans 15 amino acids. Trimming cost V 4 bases and J 1 base; bases outside gene matches: 8. The germline gives CDR1 SQVTM, CDR2 ANQGSEA. The CDR3 DNA follows: TGCAGCGTTGTCCCCCCGGGACAGGGATCCTACGAGCAGTACTTC. It codes for CSVVPPGQGSYEQYF.

The chain is built from TRBV23-1 and TRBJ1-5, with 11 bases matching TRBD1. TRBV23-1 is given ORF status, its function remaining uncertain. Trimming cost V 8 bases and J 5 bases; bases outside gene matches: 2. This CDR3 contains 13 residues. The CDR3 reads CASGDRGDQPQHF. The CDR3 nucleotides are TGCGCCAGCGGGGACAGGGGGGATCAGCCCCAGCATTTT.

The V and J genes are TRBV11-3 and TRBJ2-5; 8 bases are shared with TRBD1. From germline, CDR1 is SGHNT and CDR2 YENEEA. The V segment lost 5 bases and the J segment 3 bases; nucleotides outside the gene matches: 17. This CDR3 is 18 amino acids long. In DNA, the CDR3 is TGTGCCAGCAGCCCGGACGGGCGGGTCCAGGGGGCCGAAGAGACCCAGTACTTC. Protein product: CASSPDGRVQGAEETQYF. Based on the CDR3 plus reference TRBV11-3 and TRBJ2-5, the full variable domain is EAGVVQSPRYKIIEKKQPVAFWCNPISGHNTLYWYLQNLGQGPELLIRYENEEAVDDSQLPKDRFSAERLKGVDSTLKIQPAELGDSAVYLCASSPDGRVQGAEETQYFGPGTRLLVL.

The chain joins TRBV29-1 to TRBJ1-2; weak D call: TRBD1 (6 bases). The CDR3 spans 14 residues. Germline V gives CDR1 SQVTM, CDR2 ANQGSEA. V was shortened by 4 bases and J by 4 bases, with 16 bases between the two germline ends. The CDR3 coding sequence is TGCAGCGTTGTACCGGTCAGGGGTGGCTATGGCTACACCTTC. This sequence encodes CSVVPVRGGYGYTF.

This chain links TRBV10-3 with TRBJ1-4, with TRBD1 as a possible D gene (5 bases). V lost 3 bases and J 4 bases, leaving 15 bases between the germline ends. CDR3 length: 16 residues. From germline, CDR1 is ENHRY and CDR2 SYGVKD. This CDR3 is CAISDRVQGYNEKLFF. CDR3 nucleotides: TGTGCCATCAGTGATCGAGTCCAGGGATATAATGAAAAACTGTTTTTT.

The V and J genes are TRBV7-2 and TRBJ1-4; possibly TRBD1 for D (5 bases). The CDR3 contains 15 residues. Trimming shortened V by 5 bases and J by 6 bases, and 16 bases separated the two germline ends. Germline V lookup: CDR1 SGHTA, CDR2 FQGNSA. CDR3 nucleotide sequence: TGTGCCAGCAGCAAGGAGGCCAGGGAAGATGAAAAACTGTTTTTT. It codes for CASSKEAREDEKLFF. Supplemented by reference TRBV7-2 and TRBJ1-4, the full variable domain reads GAGVSQSPSNKVTEKGKDVELRCDPISGHTALYWYRQSLGQGLEFLIYFQGNSAPDKSGLPSDRFSAERTGGSVSTLTIQRTQQEDSAVYLCASSKEAREDEKLFFGSGTQLSVL.

V usage is TRBV18 and J usage is TRBJ2-7, with D tentatively TRBD1 or TRBD2 (6 bases each). The CDR3 length is 15 residues. V lost 1 base and J lost 3, with 13 bases in between. Germline V lookup: CDR1 KGHSH, CDR2 LQKENI. The CDR3 DNA is TGTGCCAGCTCACCACGGGCAGGGGAGGTCTACGAGCAGTACTTC. Amino acid sequence: CASSPRAGEVYEQYF.

The rearrangement joins TRBV6-5 to TRBJ1-3; D remains ambiguous. Germline CDR1 is MNHEY and CDR2 is SVGAGI. The V end lost 8 bases, the J end lost 5 bases, and 16 bases lay between the germline ends. The CDR3 extends over 14 amino acids. The CDR3 nucleotides are TGTGCCAGCTCCTTGACGGGGAAGAGAAACACCATATATTTT. Amino acid sequence: CASSLTGKRNTIYF.

J is TRBJ2-1 and V is TRBV6-1; D might be TRBD2 (5 bases). Germline V gene data show CDR1 as MNHNS and CDR2 as SASEGT. V lost 0 bases and J 8 bases, leaving 17 bases between the germline ends. The CDR3 totals 16 residues. The CDR3 DNA follows: TGTGCCAGCAGTGAAGCTGGGAGAAGGCAATCCGATGAGCAGTTCTTC. This sequence encodes CASSEAGRRQSDEQFF.

In this sample, this clone turned up a few times. This chain links TRBV29-1 with TRBJ2-3; 9 bases map to TRBD2. Germline CDR1 reads SQVTM; CDR2 reads ANQGSEA. After removal of 4 bases from V and 6 bases from J, the junction contained 5 bases not matched to a gene. This CDR3 has 13 amino acids. For the CDR3, the DNA is TGCAGCGTTGTAGGGCTAGCGGGGGATACGCAGTATTTT. It specifies CSVVGLAGDTQYF.

The rearrangement uses TRBV7-2 and TRBJ1-1, with D maybe TRBD1 (5 bases). Germline-derived CDR1 and CDR2 are SGHTA and FQGNSA. The CDR3 extends over 14 amino acids. Trimming cost V 4 bases and J 4 bases, with 13 bases left between them. CDR3 protein: CASSSSWGVTEAFF. CDR3 coding DNA: TGTGCCAGCAGCTCATCATGGGGGGTCACTGAAGCTTTCTTT.

V and J are TRBV9 and TRBJ1-5, with unresolved D. This CDR3 has 14 amino acids. Trimming took 4 bases from V and 3 from J, leaving 11 bases between them. CDR1 and CDR2 from the germline V gene are SGDLS and YYNGEE. In DNA, the CDR3 is TGTGCCAGCAGCCCAGGCGACCCCAATCAGCCCCAGCATTTT. This codes for CASSPGDPNQPQHF.

The rearrangement links TRBV5-1 to TRBJ2-7; TRBD1 matches 7 bases. Looked up from germline, CDR1 is SGHRS and CDR2 is YFSETQ. Unmatched junction bases numbered 12, after V lost 4 bases and J lost 2 bases. The CDR3 runs to 16 residues. CDR3 in amino acids: CASSLQGEGGAYEQYF. In DNA form, the CDR3 reads TGCGCCAGCAGCCTTCAGGGGGAAGGTGGGGCCTACGAGCAGTACTTC.

This clone was counted between two and nine times. This chain links TRBV5-6 with TRBJ1-3; D remains unclear. CDR1 SGHDT and CDR2 YYEEEE come from the germline V gene. The CDR3 has 14 amino acids. V lost 2 bases, J lost 4 bases, and 10 bases lay in between. The CDR3 region is CASSFSARGNTIYF. The CDR3 nucleotides are TGTGCCAGCAGCTTCAGTGCTCGAGGAAACACCATATATTTT. Together with reference TRBV5-6 and TRBJ1-3, the CDR3 gives the full variable domain: DAGVTQSPTHLIKTRGQQVTLRCSPKSGHDTVSWYQQALGQGPQFIFQYYEEEERQRGNFPDRFSGHQFPNYSSELNVNALLLGDSALYLCASSFSARGNTIYFGEGSWLTVV.

This clone turned up a few times. The gene calls are TRBV30 and TRBJ1-3, with D unresolved. V gave up 3 bases and J gave up 2 bases, with 5 bases separating them. The CDR3 is made up of 12 amino acids. Per germline, CDR1 GTSNPN and CDR2 SVGIG (reference sequence). In DNA form, the CDR3 reads TGTGCCTGGAGCCCGACTGGAAACACCATATATTTT. Its protein is CAWSPTGNTIYF.

Sample share makes this clone medium-sized. J is TRBJ2-2 and V is TRBV6-1, with D unclear. The germline V gene encodes CDR1 MNHNS and CDR2 SASEGT. This CDR3 comprises 13 residues. The V end lost 3 bases, the J end lost 4 bases, and 6 bases lay between the germline ends. DNA of the CDR3: TGTGCCAGCAGTGATGCGATCACCGGGGAGCTGTTTTTT. Translation gives CASSDAITGELFF.

This clone has a handful of counts. The rearrangement links TRBV7-2 to TRBJ1-1; a weak D match, TRBD1 (5 bases). Trimming removed 5 bases from V and 3 bases from J, with 10 bases in between. Germline CDR1 is SGHTA and CDR2 is FQGNSA. CDR3 length: 13 amino acids. CDR3 nucleotides: TGTGCCAGCAGCCCGATGACAGACACTGAAGCTTTCTTT. It specifies CASSPMTDTEAFF.

The chain joins TRBV7-2 to TRBJ2-3; the D is unclear. Trimming pared 1 base from V and 6 bases from J, leaving 5 bases between. The germline V gene has CDR1 SGHTA and CDR2 FQGNSA. The length of the CDR3 is 12 residues. The CDR3 DNA sequence: TGTGCCAGCAGCTTAGTGGCGGATACGCAGTATTTT. This sequence encodes CASSLVADTQYF.

This clone was seen just once. J is TRBJ2-2 and V is TRBV27; unclear D gene. V was trimmed by 5 bases and J by 5 bases, leaving 12 bases between them. Germline CDR1 reads MNHEY; CDR2 reads SMNVEV (reference sequence). The CDR3 consists of 14 residues. The DNA of the CDR3 is TGTGCCAGCAGTCTCCGACCTTCTACCGGGGAGCTGTTTTTT. It yields the protein CASSLRPSTGELFF.

This clone turned up a few times. The chain links TRBV29-1 to TRBJ2-2; no definite D call. CDR3 length: 13 residues. Trimming removed 7 bases at V and 2 bases at J, with 11 bases between. The V gene's germline CDR1 is SQVTM and CDR2 ANQGSEA. The CDR3 bases are TGCAGCGACATAAACAGAAACACCGGGGAGCTGTTTTTT. Encoded protein: CSDINRNTGELFF.